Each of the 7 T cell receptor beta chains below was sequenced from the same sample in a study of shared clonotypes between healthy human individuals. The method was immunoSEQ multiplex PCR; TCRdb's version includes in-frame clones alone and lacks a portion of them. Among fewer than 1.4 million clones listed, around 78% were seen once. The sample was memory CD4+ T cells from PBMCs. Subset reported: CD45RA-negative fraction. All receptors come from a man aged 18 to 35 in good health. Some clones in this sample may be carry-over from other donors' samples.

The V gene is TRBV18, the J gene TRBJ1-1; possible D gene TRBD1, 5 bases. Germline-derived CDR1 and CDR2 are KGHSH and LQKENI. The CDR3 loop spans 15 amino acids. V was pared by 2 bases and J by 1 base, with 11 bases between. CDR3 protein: CASSPGRGENTEAFF. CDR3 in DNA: TGTGCCAGCTCACCAGGAAGAGGGGAGAACACTGAAGCTTTCTTT. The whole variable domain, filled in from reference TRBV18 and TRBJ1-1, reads NAGVMQNPRHLVRRRGQEARLRCSPMKGHSHVYWYRQLPEEGLKFMVYLQKENIIDESGMPKERFSAEFPKEGPSILRIQQVVRGDSAAYFCASSPGRGENTEAFFGQGTRLTVV.

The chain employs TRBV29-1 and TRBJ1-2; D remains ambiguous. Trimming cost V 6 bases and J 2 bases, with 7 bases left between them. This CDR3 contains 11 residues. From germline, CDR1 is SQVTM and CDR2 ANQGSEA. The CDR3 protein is CSVTINYGYTF. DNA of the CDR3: TGCAGCGTCACAATCAACTATGGCTACACCTTC.

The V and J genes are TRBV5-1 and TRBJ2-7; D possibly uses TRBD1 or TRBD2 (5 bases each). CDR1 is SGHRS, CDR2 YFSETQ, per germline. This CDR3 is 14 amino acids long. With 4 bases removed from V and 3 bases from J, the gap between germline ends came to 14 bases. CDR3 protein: CASSRSGTDYEQYF. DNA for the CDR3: TGCGCCAGCAGCCGCTCCGGGACCGACTACGAGCAGTACTTC.

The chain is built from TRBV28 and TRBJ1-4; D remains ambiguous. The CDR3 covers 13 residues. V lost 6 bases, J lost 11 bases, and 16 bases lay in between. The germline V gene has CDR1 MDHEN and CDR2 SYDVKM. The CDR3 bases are TGTGCCAGCAGCACACCGGGCTCTGGGAAACTGTTTTTT. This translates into CASSTPGSGKLFF.

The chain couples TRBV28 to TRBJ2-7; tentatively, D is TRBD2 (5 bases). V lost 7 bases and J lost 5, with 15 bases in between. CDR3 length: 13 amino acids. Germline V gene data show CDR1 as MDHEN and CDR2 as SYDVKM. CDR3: CASTPAAPNEQYF. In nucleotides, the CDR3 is TGTGCCAGCACGCCAGCGGCCCCCAACGAGCAGTACTTC.

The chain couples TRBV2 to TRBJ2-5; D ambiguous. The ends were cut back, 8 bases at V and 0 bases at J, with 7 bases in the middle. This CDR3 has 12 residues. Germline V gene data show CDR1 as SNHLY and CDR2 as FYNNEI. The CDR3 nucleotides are TGTGCCAGCTCCCTCCACCAAGAGACCCAGTACTTC. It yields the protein CASSLHQETQYF.

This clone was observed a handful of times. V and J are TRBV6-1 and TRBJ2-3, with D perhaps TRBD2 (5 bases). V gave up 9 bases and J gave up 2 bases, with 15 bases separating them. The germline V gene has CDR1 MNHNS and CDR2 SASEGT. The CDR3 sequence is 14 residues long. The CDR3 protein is CASGPAAVTDTQYF. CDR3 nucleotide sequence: TGTGCCAGTGGGCCGGCAGCGGTCACAGATACGCAGTATTTT.